The 9 T cell receptor beta chains presented below share a single source sample, sequenced in a study of patients and donors after allogeneic stem cell transplantation (dated by TCRdb to the early 2020s). Libraries were built with RT-PCR. This sample was sequenced with a NextSeq 550. TCRdb redid the processing of the public reads, applying fastp at Q25 and MiXCR, and retained in-frame beta chains. Rows with a matching CDR3 protein are joined into one entry that keeps the most common DNA and genes. The sample yields fewer than 250,000 distinct CDR3 sequences; 12% to 15% were counted once. The ten largest make up 11% of the sample. The source material was blood, either unsorted or a sorted T cell fraction (not recorded which). Source of these receptors: a human donor who was either an allogeneic HSCT recipient or a stem cell or donor lymphocyte infusion donor (not recorded which). It is not recorded whose cells these are; they may come from a transplant donor.

This clonotype was seen at least ten times. The chain employs TRBV2 and TRBJ2-7; D is possibly TRBD1 (7 bases). The CDR3 runs to 12 residues. Germline CDR1 SNHLY, CDR2 FYNNEI. With 6 bases removed from V and 4 bases from J, the gap between germline ends came to 10 bases. The CDR3 coding sequence is TGTGCCAGCAGGCGGGACAGTTACGAGCAGTACTTC. Translating it yields CASRRDSYEQYF.

This clonotype was found once. The CDR3 does not end in the conserved phenylalanine or tryptophan, so this is likely a read error. The V call is TRBV14, the J call TRBJ1-2; D is unresolved. The V end lost 1 base, the J end lost 7 bases, and 7 bases lay between the germline ends. Germline V lookup: CDR1 SGHDN, CDR2 FVKESK. This CDR3 has 12 amino acids. In DNA form, the CDR3 reads TGTGCCAGCAGCCAAGTCCGAACTGGCTACACCTAC. Translation gives CASSQVRTGYTY.

In its sample, this clonotype was seen many times. The V call is TRBV28, the J call TRBJ2-7; D may be TRBD1 (5 bases). From germline, CDR1 is MDHEN and CDR2 SYDVKM. The germline V and J ends were trimmed by 5 bases and 4 bases, with 9 bases remaining between them. This CDR3 has 12 amino acids. This CDR3 reads CASSMGQYEQYF. In DNA form, the CDR3 reads TGTGCCAGCAGTATGGGGCAATACGAGCAGTACTTC.

About this clonotype itself: This may come from a read error, since a much larger clone is one base off. This rearrangement joins TRBV28 to TRBJ2-3; 8 positions agree with TRBD2. The CDR3 has 16 residues. Looked up from germline, CDR1 is MDHEN and CDR2 is SYDVKM. The CDR3 DNA reads TGTGCCAGCAGTCCCGGGGTAGCGGGGATCACAGAAACGCAGTATTTT. It encodes CASSPGVAGITETQYF.

This clonotype came up many times. The chain employs TRBV12-3 or TRBV12-4 and TRBJ2-3; D uncertain. V was pared by 3 bases and J by 5 bases, with 9 bases between. CDR3 length: 13 residues. CDR3 coding DNA: TGTGCCAGCAGTTTGAACCCCGGAGATACGCAGTATTTT. This gives the protein CASSLNPGDTQYF.

The V and J genes are TRBV2 and TRBJ2-5, with 13 positions matching TRBD2. Germline CDR1 SNHLY, CDR2 FYNNEI. CDR3 length: 16 amino acids. V lost 3 bases and J lost 5; bases outside the gene matches: 6. CDR3 protein: CASSDGTSGNLETQYF. The DNA of the CDR3 is TGTGCCAGCAGTGACGGGACTAGCGGGAATTTGGAGACCCAGTACTTC.

This clonotype was observed a few times. The J gene is TRBJ2-7, the V gene TRBV6-2 or TRBV6-3; TRBD2 matches 12 bases. The CDR3 has 16 amino acids. With V trimmed by 5 bases and J by 3 bases, 8 bases remained unmatched. Germline lookup yields CDR1 MNHEY and CDR2 SVGEGT. In DNA form, the CDR3 reads TGTGCCAGCAGTCGTATCCCTAGCGGGAGGGACTACGAGCAGTACTTC. This sequence encodes CASSRIPSGRDYEQYF.

This clonotype has ten or more counts. The chain has TRBV18 and TRBJ1-4; tentative D call: TRBD1 (6 bases). The CDR3 is 15 residues long. The germline gives CDR1 KGHSH, CDR2 LQKENI. Trimming pared 2 bases from V and 5 bases from J, leaving 12 bases between. CDR3: CASSPSTGSNEKLFF. CDR3 in DNA: TGTGCCAGCTCACCATCAACAGGGAGCAATGAAAAACTGTTTTTT.

The genes are TRBV5-5 and TRBJ2-1; 9 bases align to TRBD1. Losses at the gene ends were 4 bases for V and 9 bases for J; bases not matched to a gene: 14. This CDR3 has 16 residues. Germline V gene data show CDR1 as SGHKS and CDR2 as YYEKEE (reference sequence). CDR3 loop: CASSGTGGSTGSEQFF. CDR3 nucleotides: TGTGCCAGCAGCGGAACAGGGGGCAGTACAGGGAGTGAGCAGTTCTTC.